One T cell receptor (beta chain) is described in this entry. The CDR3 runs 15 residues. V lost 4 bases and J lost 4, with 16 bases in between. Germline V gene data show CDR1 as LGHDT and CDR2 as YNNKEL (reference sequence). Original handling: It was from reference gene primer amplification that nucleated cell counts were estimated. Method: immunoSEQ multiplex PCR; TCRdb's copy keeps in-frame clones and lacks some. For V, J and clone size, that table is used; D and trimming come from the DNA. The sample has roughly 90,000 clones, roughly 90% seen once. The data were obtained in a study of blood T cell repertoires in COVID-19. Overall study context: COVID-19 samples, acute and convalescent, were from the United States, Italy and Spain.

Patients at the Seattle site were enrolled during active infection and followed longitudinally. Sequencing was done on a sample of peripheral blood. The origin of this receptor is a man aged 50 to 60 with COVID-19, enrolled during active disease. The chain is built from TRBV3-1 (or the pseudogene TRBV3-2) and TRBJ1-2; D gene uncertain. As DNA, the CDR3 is TGTGCCAGCAGCCCCCGAACAGACGGATCCTATGGCTACACCTTC. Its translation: CASSPRTDGSYGYTF.